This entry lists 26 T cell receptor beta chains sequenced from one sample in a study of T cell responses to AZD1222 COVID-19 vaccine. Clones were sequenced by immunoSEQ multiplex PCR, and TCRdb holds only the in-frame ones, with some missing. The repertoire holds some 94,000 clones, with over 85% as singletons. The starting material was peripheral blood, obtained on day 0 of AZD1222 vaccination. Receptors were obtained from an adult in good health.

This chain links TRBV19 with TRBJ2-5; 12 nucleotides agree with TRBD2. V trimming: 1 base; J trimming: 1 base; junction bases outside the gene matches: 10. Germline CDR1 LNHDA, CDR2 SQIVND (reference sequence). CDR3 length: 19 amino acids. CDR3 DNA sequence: TGTGCCAGTAGTATAGGGGGGACTAGCGGGCCCCGAGGCCAAGAGACCCAGTACTTC. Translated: CASSIGGTSGPRGQETQYF. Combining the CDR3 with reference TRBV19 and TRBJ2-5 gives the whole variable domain DGGITQSPKYLFRKEGQNVTLSCEQNLNHDAMYWYRQDPGQGLRLIYYSQIVNDFQKGDIAEGYSVSREKKESFPLTVTSAQKNPTAFYLCASSIGGTSGPRGQETQYFGPGTRLLVL.

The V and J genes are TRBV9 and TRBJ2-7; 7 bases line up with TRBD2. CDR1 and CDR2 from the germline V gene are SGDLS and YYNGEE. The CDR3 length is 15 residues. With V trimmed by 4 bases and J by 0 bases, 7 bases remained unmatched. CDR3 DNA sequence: TGTGCCAGCAGCATCGAAGCGGGAATCTCCTACGAGCAGTACTTC. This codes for CASSIEAGISYEQYF.

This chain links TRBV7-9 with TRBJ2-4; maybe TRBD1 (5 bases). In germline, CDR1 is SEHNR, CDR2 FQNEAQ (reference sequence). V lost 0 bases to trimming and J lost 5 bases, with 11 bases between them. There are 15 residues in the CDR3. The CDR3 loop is CASSLAGVGENIQYF. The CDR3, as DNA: TGTGCCAGCAGCTTAGCAGGGGTCGGCGAAAACATTCAGTACTTC.

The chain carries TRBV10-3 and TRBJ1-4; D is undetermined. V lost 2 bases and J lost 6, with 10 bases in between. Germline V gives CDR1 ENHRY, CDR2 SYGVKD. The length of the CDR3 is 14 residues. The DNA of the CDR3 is TGTGCCATCAGTGAGACCCCTTTGGATGAAAAACTGTTTTTT. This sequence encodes CAISETPLDEKLFF.

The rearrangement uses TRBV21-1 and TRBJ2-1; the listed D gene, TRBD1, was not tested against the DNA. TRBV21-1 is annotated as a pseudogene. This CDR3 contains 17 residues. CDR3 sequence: CASLGQDADRPYNEQFF. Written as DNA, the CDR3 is TGTGCCAGCTTGGGACAGGACGCTGATAGACCCTACAATGAGCAGTTCTTC.

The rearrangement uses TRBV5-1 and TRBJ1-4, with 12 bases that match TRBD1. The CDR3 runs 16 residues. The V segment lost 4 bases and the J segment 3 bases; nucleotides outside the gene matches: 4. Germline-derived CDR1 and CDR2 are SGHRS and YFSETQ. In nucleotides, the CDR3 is TGCGCCAGCAGCGCGGGACAGGGGGCTGCTAATGAAAAACTGTTTTTT. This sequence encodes CASSAGQGAANEKLFF.

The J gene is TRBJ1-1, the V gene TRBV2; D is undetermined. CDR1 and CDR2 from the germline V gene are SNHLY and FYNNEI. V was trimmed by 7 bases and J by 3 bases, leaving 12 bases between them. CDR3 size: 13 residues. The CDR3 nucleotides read TGTGCCAGCAAGGCGGCGGAGGACACTGAAGCTTTCTTT. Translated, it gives CASKAAEDTEAFF.

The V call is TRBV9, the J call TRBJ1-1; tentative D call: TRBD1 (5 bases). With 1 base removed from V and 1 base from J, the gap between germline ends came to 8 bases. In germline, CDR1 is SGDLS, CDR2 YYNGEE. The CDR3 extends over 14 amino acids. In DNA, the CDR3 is TGTGCCAGCAGCGTATATCAGGGGAACACTGAAGCTTTCTTT. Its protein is CASSVYQGNTEAFF.

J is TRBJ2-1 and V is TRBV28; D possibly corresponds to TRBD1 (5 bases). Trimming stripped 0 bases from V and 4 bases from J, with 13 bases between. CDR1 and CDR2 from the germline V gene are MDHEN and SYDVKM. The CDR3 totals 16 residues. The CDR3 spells CASSLWDMRRYNEQFF. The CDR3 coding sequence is TGTGCCAGCAGTTTATGGGACATGAGGCGATACAATGAGCAGTTCTTC. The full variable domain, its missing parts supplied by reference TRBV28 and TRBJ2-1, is DVKVTQSSRYLVKRTGEKVFLECVQDMDHENMFWYRQDPGLGLRLIYFSYDVKMKEKGDIPEGYSVSREKKERFSLILESASTNQTSMYLCASSLWDMRRYNEQFFGPGTRLTVL.

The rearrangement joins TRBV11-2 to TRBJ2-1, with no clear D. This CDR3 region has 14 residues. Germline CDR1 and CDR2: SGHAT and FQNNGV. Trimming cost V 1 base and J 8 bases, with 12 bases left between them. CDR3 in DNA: TGTGCCAGCAGCTTAGGGTCCAGGTTAGATGAGCAGTTCTTC. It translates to CASSLGSRLDEQFF.

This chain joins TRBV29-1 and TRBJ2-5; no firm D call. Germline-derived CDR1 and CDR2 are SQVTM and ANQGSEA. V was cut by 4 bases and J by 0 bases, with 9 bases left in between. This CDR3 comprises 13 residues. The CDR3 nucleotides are TGCAGCGTTGTAGGTACAGACCAAGAGACCCAGTACTTC. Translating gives CSVVGTDQETQYF.

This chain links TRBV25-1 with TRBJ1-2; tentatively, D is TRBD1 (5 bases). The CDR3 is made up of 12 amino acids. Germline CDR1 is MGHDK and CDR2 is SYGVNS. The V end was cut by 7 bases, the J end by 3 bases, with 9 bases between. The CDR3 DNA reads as TGTGCCAGCAACGAGGGGCACTATGGCTACACCTTC. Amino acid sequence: CASNEGHYGYTF.

Written as DNA, the CDR3 is TGTGCCAGCAGCTTGGCTTACCGGGGCTTGAACACTGAAGCTTTCTTT. Translating gives CASSLAYRGLNTEAFF. The V and J genes are TRBV7-9 and TRBJ1-1; possibly TRBD1 for D (5 bases). Germline values: CDR1 SEHNR, CDR2 FQNEAQ (reference sequence). Trimming pared 3 bases from V and 0 bases from J, leaving 14 bases between. The CDR3 is made up of 16 amino acids.

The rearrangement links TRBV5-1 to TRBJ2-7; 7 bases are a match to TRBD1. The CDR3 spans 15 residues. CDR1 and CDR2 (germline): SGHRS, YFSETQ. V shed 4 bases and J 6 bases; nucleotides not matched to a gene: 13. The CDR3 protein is CASSPGTAILGEQYF. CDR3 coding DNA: TGCGCCAGCAGCCCCGGGACAGCCATCCTCGGCGAGCAGTACTTC. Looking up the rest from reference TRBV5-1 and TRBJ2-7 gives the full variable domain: KAGVTQTPRYLIKTRGQQVTLSCSPISGHRSVSWYQQTPGQGLQFLFEYFSETQRNKGNFPGRFSGRQFSNSRSEMNVSTLELGDSALYLCASSPGTAILGEQYFGPGTRLTVT.

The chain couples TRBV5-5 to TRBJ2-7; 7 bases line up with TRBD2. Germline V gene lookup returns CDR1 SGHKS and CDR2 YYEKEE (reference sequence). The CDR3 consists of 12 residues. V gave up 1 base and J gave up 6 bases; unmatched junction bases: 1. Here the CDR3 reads CASSLTGGEQYF. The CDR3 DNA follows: TGTGCCAGCAGCTTGACGGGGGGCGAGCAGTACTTC.

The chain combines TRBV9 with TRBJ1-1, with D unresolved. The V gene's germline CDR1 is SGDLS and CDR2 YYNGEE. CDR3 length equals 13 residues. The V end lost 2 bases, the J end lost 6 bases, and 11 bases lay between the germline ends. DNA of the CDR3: TGTGCCAGCAGCGTTCAGCCGCGGGCTGAAGCTTTCTTT. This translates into CASSVQPRAEAFF. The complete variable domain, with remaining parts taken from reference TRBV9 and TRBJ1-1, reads DSGVTQTPKHLITATGQRVTLRCSPRSGDLSVYWYQQSLDQGLQFLIQYYNGEERAKGNILERFSAQQFPDLHSELNLSSLELGDSALYFCASSVQPRAEAFFGQGTRLTVV.

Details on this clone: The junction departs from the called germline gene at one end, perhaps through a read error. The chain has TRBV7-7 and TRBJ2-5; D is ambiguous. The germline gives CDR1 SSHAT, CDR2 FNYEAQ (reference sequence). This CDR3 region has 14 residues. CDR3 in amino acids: CASSQDEARETQYF. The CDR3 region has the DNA TGTGCTAGCAGCCAAGACGAAGCTCGGGAGACCCAGTACTTC.

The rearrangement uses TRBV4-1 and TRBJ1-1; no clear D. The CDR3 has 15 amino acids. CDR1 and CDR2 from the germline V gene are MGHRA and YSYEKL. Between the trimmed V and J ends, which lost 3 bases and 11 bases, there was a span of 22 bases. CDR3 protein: CASSQETGLASWAFF. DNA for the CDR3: TGCGCCAGCAGCCAGGAGACCGGCTTAGCAAGTTGGGCTTTCTTT.

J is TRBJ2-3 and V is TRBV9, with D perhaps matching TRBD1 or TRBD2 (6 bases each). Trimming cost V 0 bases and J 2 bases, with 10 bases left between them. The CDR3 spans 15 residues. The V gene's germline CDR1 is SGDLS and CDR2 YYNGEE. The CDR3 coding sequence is TGTGCCAGCAGCGTAGCGGGGGCCACCACAGATACGCAGTATTTT. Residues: CASSVAGATTDTQYF.

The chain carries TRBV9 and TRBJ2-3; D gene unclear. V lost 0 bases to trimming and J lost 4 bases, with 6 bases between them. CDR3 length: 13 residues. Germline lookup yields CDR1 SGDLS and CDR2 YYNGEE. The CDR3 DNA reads TGTGCCAGCAGCGTAGGCAGTGCAGATACGCAGTATTTT. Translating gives CASSVGSADTQYF. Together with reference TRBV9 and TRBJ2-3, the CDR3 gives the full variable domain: DSGVTQTPKHLITATGQRVTLRCSPRSGDLSVYWYQQSLDQGLQFLIQYYNGEERAKGNILERFSAQQFPDLHSELNLSSLELGDSALYFCASSVGSADTQYFGPGTRLTVL.

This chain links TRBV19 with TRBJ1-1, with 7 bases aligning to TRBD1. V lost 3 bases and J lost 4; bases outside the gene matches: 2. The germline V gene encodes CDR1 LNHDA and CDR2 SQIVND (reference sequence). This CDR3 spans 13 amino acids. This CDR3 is CASSIGTATEAFF. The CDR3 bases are TGTGCCAGTAGTATTGGGACAGCCACTGAAGCTTTCTTT.

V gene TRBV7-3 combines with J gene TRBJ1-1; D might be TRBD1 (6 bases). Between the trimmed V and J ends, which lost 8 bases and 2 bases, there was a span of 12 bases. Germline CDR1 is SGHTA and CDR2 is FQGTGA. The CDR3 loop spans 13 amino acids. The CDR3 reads CASSGGPNTEAFF. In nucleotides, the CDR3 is TGTGCCAGCTCGGGGGGCCCCAACACTGAAGCTTTCTTT.

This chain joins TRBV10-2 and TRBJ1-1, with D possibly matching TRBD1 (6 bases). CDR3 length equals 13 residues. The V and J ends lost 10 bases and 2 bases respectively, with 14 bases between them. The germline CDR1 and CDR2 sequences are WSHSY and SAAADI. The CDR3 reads CATGGGPNTEAFF. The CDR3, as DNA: TGCGCCACGGGAGGGGGGCCTAACACTGAAGCTTTCTTT.

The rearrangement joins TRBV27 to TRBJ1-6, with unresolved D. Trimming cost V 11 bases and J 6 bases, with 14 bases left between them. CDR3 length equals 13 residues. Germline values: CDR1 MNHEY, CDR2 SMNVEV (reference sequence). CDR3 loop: CAAGLTSNSPLHF. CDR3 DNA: TGTGCCGCTGGTTTGACAAGTAATTCACCCCTCCACTTT.

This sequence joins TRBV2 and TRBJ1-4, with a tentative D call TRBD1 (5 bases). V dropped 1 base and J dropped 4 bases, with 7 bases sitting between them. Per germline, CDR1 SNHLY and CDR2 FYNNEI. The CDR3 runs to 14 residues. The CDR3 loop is CASSEGGYNEKLFF. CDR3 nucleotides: TGTGCCAGCAGTGAAGGGGGCTATAATGAAAAACTGTTTTTT.

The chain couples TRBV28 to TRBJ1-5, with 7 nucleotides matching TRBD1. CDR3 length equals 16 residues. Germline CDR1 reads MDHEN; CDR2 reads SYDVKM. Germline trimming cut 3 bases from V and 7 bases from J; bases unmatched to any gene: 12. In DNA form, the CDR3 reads TGTGCCAGCAGTTTGACAGGGAAGGGGGTGGGCCAGCCCCAGCATTTT. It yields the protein CASSLTGKGVGQPQHF.